This TCR beta chain was sequenced in a study of post-analysis software for immune sequencing data. Sequencing libraries made from TCR beta cDNA carried unique molecular identifiers. TCRdb reprocessed the PCR reads with MiXCR, giving one entry per CDR3 protein. The table has about 200,000 distinct CDR3 sequences, 25% to 30% seen once; the top ten hold nearly 3.5%. There are many counts of this clonotype. What it binds is not known. Regarding the study as a whole: A significant reduction in normalized Chao1 diversity was observed in multiple sclerosis patients versus controls. Several TRBV segments (TRBV5-6, TRBV5-1 and TRBV20-1 among them) occurred more frequently in patients than in controls.

The trim removed 6 bases at V and 6 bases at J, leaving 4 bases unmatched. There are 13 residues in the CDR3. The J gene is TRBJ2-1, the V gene TRBV12-3 or TRBV12-4; 8 nucleotides line up with TRBD1. The sequencing input was blood. This sequence originates from a girl between 2 and 17 years old with multiple sclerosis. Here the CDR3 reads CASRDRDSNEQFF. The CDR3 region has the DNA TGTGCCAGCAGGGACAGGGACTCCAATGAGCAGTTCTTC.